This T cell receptor beta chain was identified during a study of cytomegalovirus exposure and HLA in healthy donors. Study context: According to later analysis, the same platform produced the 90 to 150 validation and several hundred first-cohort repertoires. Whole-study findings and limits: It was approximately 170 TCR beta chains that were listed as cytomegalovirus-associated.

The donors belonged to the approximately 120-subject validation cohort, separate from the 666-subject first cohort. Details on this clone: The antigen is not known.

The CDR3 covers 17 residues. V shed 4 bases and J shed 0 bases, with 17 bases lying between them. CDR1 SGHDT and CDR2 YYEEEE come from the germline V gene. Here immunoSEQ multiplex PCR was the method, and the copy in TCRdb shows in-frame clones only, minus some. The sample yields 250,000 to 400,000 clones, 88% seen once. This clonotype was sampled from a young man in good health and CMV-seronegative. The sequenced material came from PBMCs. The chain joins TRBV5-6 to TRBJ2-4; D perhaps matches TRBD1 (5 bases). The DNA for the CDR3 is TGTGCCAGCAGCAGGACATCCGGGTTCCTAGCCAAAAACATTCAGTACTTC. Encoded protein: CASSRTSGFLAKNIQYF. Using reference TRBV5-6 and TRBJ2-4 for the parts outside the CDR3, the full variable domain is DAGVTQSPTHLIKTRGQQVTLRCSPKSGHDTVSWYQQALGQGPQFIFQYYEEEERQRGNFPDRFSGHQFPNYSSELNVNALLLGDSALYLCASSRTSGFLAKNIQYFGAGTRLSVL.